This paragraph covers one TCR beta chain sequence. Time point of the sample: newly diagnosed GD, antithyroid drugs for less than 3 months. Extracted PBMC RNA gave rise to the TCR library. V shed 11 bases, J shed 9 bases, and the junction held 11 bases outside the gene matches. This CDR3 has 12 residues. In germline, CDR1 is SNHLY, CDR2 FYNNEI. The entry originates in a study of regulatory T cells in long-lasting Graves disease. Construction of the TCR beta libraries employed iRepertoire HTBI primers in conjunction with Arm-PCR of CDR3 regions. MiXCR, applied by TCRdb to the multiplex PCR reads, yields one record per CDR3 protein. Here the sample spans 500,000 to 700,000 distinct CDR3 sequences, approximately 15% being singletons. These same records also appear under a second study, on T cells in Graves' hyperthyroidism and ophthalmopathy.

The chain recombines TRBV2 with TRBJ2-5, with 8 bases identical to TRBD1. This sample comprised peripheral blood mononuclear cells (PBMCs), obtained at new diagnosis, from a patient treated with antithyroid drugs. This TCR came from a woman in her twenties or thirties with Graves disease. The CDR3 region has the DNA TGTGCCGTGTCAGGGGGCGAGGAGGCCCAGTACTTC. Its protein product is CAVSGGEEAQYF.